The T cell receptor (beta chain) described here comes from a study of PD-1 blockade in classical Hodgkin lymphoma. Following autologous stem cell transplantation, relapse occurred in every patient, and exposure to brentuximab vedotin varied. When best responses were assessed, they were complete response, partial response or progressive disease. Trimming pared 1 base from V and 9 bases from J, leaving 13 bases between. Per the germline V gene, CDR1 is MGHRA and CDR2 is YSYEKL. The CDR3 sequence is 15 residues long. As for this clone: Its antigen is unknown.

Only in-frame clones appear in the TCRdb table, and some are missing; sequencing was by immunoSEQ multiplex PCR. The sample records 25,000 to 35,000 clones, under 75% being singletons. Overall study results and limits: The study found that TCR diversity rose significantly by C4D1 in CD4+ but not CD8+ cells.

The sequencing used peripheral blood mononuclear cells (PBMCs), collected before the second cycle of nivolumab. The J gene is TRBJ1-6, the V gene TRBV4-1; D ambiguous. This receptor was obtained from a human donor with classical Hodgkin lymphoma. CDR3 sequence (DNA): TGCGCCAGCAGCCAAGTCGAAGGGAAGGGTTCACCCCTCCACTTT. It translates to CASSQVEGKGSPLHF.